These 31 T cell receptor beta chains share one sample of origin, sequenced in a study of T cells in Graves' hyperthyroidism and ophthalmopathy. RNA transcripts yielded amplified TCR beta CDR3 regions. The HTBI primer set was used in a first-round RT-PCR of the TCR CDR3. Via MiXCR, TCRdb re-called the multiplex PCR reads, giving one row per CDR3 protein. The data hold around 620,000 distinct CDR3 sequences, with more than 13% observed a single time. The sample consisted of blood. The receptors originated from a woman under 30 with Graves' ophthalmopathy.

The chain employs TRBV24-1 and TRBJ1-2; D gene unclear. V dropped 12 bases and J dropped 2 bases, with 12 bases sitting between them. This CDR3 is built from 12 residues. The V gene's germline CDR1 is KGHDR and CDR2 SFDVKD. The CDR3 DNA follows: TGTGCCTCAGCTTCGGACAACTATGGCTACACCTTC. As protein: CASASDNYGYTF.

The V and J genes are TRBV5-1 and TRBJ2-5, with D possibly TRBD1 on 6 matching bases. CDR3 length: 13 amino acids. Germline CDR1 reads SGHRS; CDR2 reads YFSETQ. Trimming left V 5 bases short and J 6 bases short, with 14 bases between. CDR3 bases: TGCGCCAGCAGGCCCGGGACAATAAAGACCCAGTACTTC. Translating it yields CASRPGTIKTQYF.

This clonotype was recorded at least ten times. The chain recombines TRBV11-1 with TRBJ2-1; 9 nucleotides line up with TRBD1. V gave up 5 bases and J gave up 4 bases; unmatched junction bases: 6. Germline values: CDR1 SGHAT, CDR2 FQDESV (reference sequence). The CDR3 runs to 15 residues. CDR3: CASSPGQGFYNEQFF. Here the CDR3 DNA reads TGTGCCAGCAGCCCGGGACAGGGATTTTACAATGAGCAGTTCTTC.

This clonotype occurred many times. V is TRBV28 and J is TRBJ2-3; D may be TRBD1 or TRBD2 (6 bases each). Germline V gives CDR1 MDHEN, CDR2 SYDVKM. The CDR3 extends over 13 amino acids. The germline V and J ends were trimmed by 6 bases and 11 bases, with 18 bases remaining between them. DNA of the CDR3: TGTGCCAGCAGCCCTGGACAGTTGGGGGGGCAGTATTTT. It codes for CASSPGQLGGQYF.

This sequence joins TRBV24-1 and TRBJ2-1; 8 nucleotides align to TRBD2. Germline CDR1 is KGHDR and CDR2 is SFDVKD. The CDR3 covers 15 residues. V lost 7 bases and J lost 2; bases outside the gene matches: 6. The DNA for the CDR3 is TGTGCCACCAGCGGGGGGGCTAGCGCCTACAATGAGCAGTTCTTC. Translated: CATSGGASAYNEQFF.

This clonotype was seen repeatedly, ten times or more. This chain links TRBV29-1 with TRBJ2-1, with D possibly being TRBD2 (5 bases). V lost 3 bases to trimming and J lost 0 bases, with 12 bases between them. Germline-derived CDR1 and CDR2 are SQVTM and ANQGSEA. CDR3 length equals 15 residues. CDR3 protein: CSVDRPTSSYNEQFF. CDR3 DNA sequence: TGCAGCGTTGATAGGCCTACTAGCTCCTACAATGAGCAGTTCTTC.

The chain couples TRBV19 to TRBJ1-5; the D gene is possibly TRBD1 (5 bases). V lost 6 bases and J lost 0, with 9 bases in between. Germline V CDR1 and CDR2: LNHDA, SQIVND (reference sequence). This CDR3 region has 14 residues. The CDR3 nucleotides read TGTGCCAGTAGCTCAGGGTTTAGCAATCAGCCCCAGCATTTT. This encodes CASSSGFSNQPQHF.

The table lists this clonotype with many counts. CDR3 sequence reads: CASSLDRAGDYGYTF. Written as DNA, the CDR3 is TGTGCCAGCAGCTTAGATAGGGCGGGGGACTATGGCTACACCTTC. This sequence joins TRBV7-9 and TRBJ1-2; D perhaps matches TRBD1 (5 bases). V was clipped by 1 base and J by 3 bases, with 12 bases between them. CDR3 length equals 15 residues. The germline V gene has CDR1 SEHNR and CDR2 FQNEAQ (reference sequence).

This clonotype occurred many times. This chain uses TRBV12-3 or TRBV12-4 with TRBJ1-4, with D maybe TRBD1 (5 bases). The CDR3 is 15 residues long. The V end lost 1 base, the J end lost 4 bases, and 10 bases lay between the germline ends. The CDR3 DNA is TGTGCCAGCAGTTTAGGGGGGGACTTTAATGAAAAACTGTTTTTT. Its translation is CASSLGGDFNEKLFF.

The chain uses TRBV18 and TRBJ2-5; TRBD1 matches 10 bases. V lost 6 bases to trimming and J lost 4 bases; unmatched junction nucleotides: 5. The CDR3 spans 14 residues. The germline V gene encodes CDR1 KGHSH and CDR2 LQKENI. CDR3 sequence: CASSPGQGLETQYF. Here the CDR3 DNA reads TGTGCCAGCTCGCCGGGACAGGGGTTAGAGACCCAGTACTTC.

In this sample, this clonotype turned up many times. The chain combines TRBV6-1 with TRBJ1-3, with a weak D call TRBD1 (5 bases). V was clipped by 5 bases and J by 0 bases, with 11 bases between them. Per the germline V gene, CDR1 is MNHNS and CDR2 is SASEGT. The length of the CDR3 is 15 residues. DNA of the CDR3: TGTGCCAGCAGTCCCTCTGACAGCTCTGGAAACACCATATATTTT. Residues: CASSPSDSSGNTIYF.

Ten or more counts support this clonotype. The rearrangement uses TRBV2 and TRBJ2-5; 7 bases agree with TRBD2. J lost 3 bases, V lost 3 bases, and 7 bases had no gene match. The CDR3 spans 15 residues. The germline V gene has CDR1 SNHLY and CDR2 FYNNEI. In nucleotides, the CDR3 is TGTGCCAGCAGTGATGTTAGCGGGCCAAAAGAGACCCAGTACTTC. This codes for CASSDVSGPKETQYF.

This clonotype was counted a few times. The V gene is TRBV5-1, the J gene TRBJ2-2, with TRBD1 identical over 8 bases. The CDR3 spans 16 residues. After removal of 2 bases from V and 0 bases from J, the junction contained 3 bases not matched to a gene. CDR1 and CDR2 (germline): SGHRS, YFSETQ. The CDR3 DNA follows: TGCGCCAGCAGCTTTCAGGGACAGGCGAACACCGGGGAGCTGTTTTTT. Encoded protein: CASSFQGQANTGELFF.

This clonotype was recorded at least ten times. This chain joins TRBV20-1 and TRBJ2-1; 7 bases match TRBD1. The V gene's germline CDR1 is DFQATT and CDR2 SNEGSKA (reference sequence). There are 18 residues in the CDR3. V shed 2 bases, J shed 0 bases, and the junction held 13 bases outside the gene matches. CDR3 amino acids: CSARLLDTGTASYNEQFF. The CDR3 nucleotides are TGCAGTGCTAGACTTCTTGACACCGGGACAGCCTCCTACAATGAGCAGTTCTTC.

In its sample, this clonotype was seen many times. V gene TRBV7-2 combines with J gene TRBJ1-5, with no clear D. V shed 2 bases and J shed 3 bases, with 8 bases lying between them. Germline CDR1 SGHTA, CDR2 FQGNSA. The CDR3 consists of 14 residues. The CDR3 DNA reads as TGTGCCAGCAGCTTATACGAGTACAATCAGCCCCAGCATTTT. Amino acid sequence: CASSLYEYNQPQHF.

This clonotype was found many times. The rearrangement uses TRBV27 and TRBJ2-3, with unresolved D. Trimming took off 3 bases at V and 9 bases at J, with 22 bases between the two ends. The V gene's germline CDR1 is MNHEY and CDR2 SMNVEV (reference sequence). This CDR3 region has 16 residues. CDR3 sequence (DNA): TGTGCCAGCAGTTTTGGTAGCCCCCAGATTGCTCCGACGCAGTATTTT. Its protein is CASSFGSPQIAPTQYF.

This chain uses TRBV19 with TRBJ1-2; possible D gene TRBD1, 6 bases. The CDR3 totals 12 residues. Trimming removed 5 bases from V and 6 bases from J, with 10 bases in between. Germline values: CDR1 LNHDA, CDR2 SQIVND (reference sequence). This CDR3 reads CASSDRMDGYTF. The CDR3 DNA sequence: TGTGCCAGTAGTGACAGGATGGATGGCTACACCTTC.

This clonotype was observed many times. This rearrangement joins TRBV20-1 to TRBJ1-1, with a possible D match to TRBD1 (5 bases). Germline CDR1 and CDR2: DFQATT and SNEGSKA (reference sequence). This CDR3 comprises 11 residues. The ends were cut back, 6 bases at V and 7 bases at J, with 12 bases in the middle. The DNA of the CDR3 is TGCAGTGCGGCGGGACGGTATGAAGCTTTCTTT. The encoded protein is CSAAGRYEAFF.

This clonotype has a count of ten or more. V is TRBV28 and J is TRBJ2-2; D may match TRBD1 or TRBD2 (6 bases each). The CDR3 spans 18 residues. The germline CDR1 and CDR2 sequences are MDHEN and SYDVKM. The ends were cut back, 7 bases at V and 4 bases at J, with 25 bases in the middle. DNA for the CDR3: TGTGCCAGCACCCCCAGCGGGTTGGGGGGCATGAGCACCGGGGAGCTGTTTTTT. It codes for CASTPSGLGGMSTGELFF.

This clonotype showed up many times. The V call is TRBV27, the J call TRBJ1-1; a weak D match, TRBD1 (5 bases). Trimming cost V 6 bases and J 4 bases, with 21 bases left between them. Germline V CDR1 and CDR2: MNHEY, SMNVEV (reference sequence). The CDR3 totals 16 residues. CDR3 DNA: TGTGCCAGCAGAATTATCGGTAGGGGAGTAGGCACTGAAGCTTTCTTT. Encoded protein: CASRIIGRGVGTEAFF.

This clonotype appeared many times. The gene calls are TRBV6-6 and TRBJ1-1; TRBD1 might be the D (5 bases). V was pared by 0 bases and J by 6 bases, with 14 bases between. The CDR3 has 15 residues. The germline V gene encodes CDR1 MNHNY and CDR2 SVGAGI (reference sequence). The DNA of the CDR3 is TGTGCCAGCAGTTACTCGAACCCAGGGCTTGCTGAAGCTTTCTTT. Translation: CASSYSNPGLAEAFF.

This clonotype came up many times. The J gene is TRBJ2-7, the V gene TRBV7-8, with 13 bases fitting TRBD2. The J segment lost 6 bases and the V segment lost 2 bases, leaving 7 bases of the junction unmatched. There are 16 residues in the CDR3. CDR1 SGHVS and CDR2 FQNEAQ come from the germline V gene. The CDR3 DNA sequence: TGTGCCAGCAGCTTACCCGGACTAGCGGGAGTTGGCGAGCAGTACTTC. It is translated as CASSLPGLAGVGEQYF. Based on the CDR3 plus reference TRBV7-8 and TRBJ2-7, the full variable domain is GAGVSQSPRYKVAKRGQDVALRCDPISGHVSLFWYQQALGQGPEFLTYFQNEAQLDKSGLPSDRFFAERPEGSVSTLKIQRTQQEDSAVYLCASSLPGLAGVGEQYFGPGTRLTVT.

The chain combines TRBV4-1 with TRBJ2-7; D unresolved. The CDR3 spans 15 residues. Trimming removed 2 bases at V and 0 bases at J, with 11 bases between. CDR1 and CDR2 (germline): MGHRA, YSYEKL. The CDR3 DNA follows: TGCGCCAGCAGCCAATACTGGGATTCCTCCTACGAGCAGTACTTC. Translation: CASSQYWDSSYEQYF.

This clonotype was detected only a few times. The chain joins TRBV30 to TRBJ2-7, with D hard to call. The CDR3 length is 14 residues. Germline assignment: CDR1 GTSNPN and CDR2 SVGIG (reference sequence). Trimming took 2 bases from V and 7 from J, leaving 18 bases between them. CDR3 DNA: TGTGCCTGGAGTCGGGCTCCCGGGTGGTGGGAGCAGTACTTC. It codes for CAWSRAPGWWEQYF.

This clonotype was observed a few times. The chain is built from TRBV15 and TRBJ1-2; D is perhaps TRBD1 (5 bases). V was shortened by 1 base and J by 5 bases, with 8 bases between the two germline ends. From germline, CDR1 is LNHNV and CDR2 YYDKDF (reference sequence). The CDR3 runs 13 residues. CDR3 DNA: TGTGCCACCAGCAGAGGGGGGGAGTATGGCTACACCTTC. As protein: CATSRGGEYGYTF.

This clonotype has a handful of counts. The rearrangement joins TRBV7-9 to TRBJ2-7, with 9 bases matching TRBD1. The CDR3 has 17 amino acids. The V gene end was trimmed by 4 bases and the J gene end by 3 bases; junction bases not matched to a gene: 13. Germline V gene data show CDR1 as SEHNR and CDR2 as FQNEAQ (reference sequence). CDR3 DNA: TGTGCCAGCAGCTCTCCCCCAACCGGGACAGGGTTCTACGAGCAGTACTTC. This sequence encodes CASSSPPTGTGFYEQYF.

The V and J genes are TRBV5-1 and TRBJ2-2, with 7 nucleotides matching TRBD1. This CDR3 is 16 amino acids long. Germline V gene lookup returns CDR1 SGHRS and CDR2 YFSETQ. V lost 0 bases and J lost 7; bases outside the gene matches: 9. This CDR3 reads CASSLETGVIDGELFF. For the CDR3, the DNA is TGCGCCAGCAGCTTGGAAACAGGGGTGATAGACGGGGAGCTGTTTTTT.

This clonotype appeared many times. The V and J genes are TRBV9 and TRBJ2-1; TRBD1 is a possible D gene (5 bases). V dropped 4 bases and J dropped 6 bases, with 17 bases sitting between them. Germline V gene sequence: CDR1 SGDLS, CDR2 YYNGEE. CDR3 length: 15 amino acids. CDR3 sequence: CASSTTGQGANEQFF. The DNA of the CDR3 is TGTGCCAGCAGCACTACAGGCCAAGGGGCCAATGAGCAGTTCTTC.

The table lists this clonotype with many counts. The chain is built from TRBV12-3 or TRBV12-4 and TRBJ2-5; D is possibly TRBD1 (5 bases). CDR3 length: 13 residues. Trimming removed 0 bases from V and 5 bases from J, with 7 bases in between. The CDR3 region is CASSLATGETQYF. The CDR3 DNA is TGTGCCAGCAGTTTAGCTACAGGCGAGACCCAGTACTTC.

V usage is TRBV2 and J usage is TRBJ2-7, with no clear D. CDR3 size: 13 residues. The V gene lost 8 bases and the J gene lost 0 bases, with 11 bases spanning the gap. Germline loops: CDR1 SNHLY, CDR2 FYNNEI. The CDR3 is CASHQTISYEQYF. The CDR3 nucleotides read TGTGCCAGCCATCAAACCATCTCCTACGAGCAGTACTTC.

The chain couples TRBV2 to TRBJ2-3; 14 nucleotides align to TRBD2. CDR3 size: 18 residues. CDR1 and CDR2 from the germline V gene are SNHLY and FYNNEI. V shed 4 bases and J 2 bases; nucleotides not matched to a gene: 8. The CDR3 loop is CASSGGLAGEGNTDTQYF. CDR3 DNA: TGTGCCAGCAGTGGGGGACTAGCGGGAGAGGGGAACACAGATACGCAGTATTTT.